This TCR beta chain was sequenced for a study of T-cell reconstitution after alpha-beta-depleted transplantation in children. Study findings and constraints: Roughly two months post-transplant, alpha-beta T cells reportedly originated from several hundred graft clones that had expanded. One year after transplant, T-cell counts and diversity came mostly from newly produced T cells.

This clonotype occurred many times. The antigen is not known. Germline values: CDR1 MGHDK, CDR2 SYGVNS. CDR3 length: 13 residues. Trimming took off 4 bases at V and 5 bases at J, with 12 bases between the two ends. TCRbeta library construction was performed incorporating unique molecular identifiers. Via MiXCR, TCRdb re-called the PCR reads, giving one row per CDR3 protein. The sample contains 200,000 or so distinct CDR3 sequences, roughly 6% of which appear only once. The V and J genes are TRBV25-1 and TRBJ2-7; D perhaps matches TRBD1 (5 bases). The origin of this receptor is a girl less than two years old with combined immunodeficiency, due to receive a stem cell transplant. The specimen was PBMCs, collected before TCRalphabeta/CD19-depleted stem cell transplant. The CDR3 sequence is CASSGQKPNEQYF. In DNA form, the CDR3 reads TGTGCCAGCAGTGGACAGAAGCCTAACGAGCAGTACTTC.